The text below deals with one T cell receptor beta chain. There are 16 residues in the CDR3. V trimming: 3 bases; J trimming: 1 base; junction bases outside the gene matches: 7. These data originate in a study of shared clonotypes between healthy human individuals. Measured with immunoSEQ multiplex PCR; TCRdb has only the in-frame clones, and not every one. The sample has 400,000 or so clones, 90% to 97% seen once. V gene TRBV23-1 combines with J gene TRBJ2-3; 7 bases align to TRBD2. TRBV23-1 is given ORF status, its function remaining uncertain. The material sequenced was memory CD8+ T cells sorted from blood. Subset reported: CD45RO+ cells pooled with CCR7-negative TemRA cells. This clonotype was sampled from a man under 40 in good health. CDR3 sequence (DNA): TGCGCCAGCAGTCAGGAGCGGGACTTTGGCACAGATACGCAGTATTTT. Its translation: CASSQERDFGTDTQYF.